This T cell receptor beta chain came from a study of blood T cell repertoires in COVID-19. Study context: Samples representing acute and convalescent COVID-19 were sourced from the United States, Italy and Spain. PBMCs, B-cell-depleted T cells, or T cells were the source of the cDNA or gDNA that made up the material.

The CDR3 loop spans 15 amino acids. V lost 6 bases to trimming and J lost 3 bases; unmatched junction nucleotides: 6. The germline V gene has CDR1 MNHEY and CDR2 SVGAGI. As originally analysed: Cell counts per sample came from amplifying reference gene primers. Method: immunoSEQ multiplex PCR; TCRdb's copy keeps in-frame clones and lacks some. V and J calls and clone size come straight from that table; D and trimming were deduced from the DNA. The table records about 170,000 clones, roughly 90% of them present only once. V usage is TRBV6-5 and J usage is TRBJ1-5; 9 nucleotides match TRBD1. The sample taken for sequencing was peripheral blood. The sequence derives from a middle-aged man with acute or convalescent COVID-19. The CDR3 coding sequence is TGTGCCAGCAGGCCTGGACAGGGGATCAATCAGCCCCAGCATTTT. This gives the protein CASRPGQGINQPQHF.